This entry features one T cell receptor (beta chain) sequence. Germline V gene sequence: CDR1 SGDLS, CDR2 YYNGEE. The CDR3 covers 15 residues. Trimming pared 0 bases from V and 5 bases from J, leaving 11 bases between. This record comes from a study of cytomegalovirus exposure and HLA in healthy donors. PCR primers comprised 60 Vbeta and 13 Jbeta primers. Here immunoSEQ multiplex PCR was the method, and the copy in TCRdb shows in-frame clones only, minus some. The sample contains 150,000 to 200,000 clones, under 75% of which appear only once. Material for sequencing was PBMCs. The chain combines TRBV9 with TRBJ1-4; maybe TRBD1 (6 bases). The sequence was collected from a man aged 35 to 55 in good health and CMV-seropositive. Written as DNA, the CDR3 is TGTGCCAGCAGCGTAGCCGGACAGCCGAATGAAAAACTGTTTTTT. Translating gives CASSVAGQPNEKLFF.